Presented here are 15 T cell receptor beta chains from one specimen sequenced in a study of blood T cells in healthy people across ages. The authors ran a second PCR of 7 to 11 cycles using a sample-barcoded 5' primer and a J-beta primer mix. TCRdb re-called the 5' RACE reads through MiXCR, storing one row per CDR3 protein. This table holds 1.5 million to 2 million distinct CDR3 sequences, 25% to 30% found once. Sequencing was done on a sample of blood. Every receptor here comes from a woman aged 25 to 45 in good health.

This clonotype was seen many times. The V and J genes are TRBV29-1 and TRBJ2-7; 12 bases map to TRBD1. Germline CDR1 SQVTM, CDR2 ANQGSEA. V lost 2 bases and J lost 4; bases outside the gene matches: 9. The CDR3 has 16 residues. CDR3 sequence (DNA): TGCAGCGTTGAATCCCCCGGGACAGGGGGCGATTACGAGCAGTACTTC. It specifies CSVESPGTGGDYEQYF.

The chain joins TRBV2 to TRBJ2-1; D is possibly TRBD1 (6 bases). Germline V gene data show CDR1 as SNHLY and CDR2 as FYNNEI. V lost 0 bases, J lost 7 bases, and 16 bases lay in between. The CDR3 has 16 residues. The CDR3 reads CASSEAGANSGNEQFF. The DNA of the CDR3 is TGTGCCAGCAGTGAAGCGGGGGCCAATTCGGGTAATGAGCAGTTCTTC.

This clonotype has at least ten counts. The chain couples TRBV7-9 to TRBJ2-5; D remains unclear. CDR1 and CDR2 (germline): SEHNR, FQNEAQ (reference sequence). The ends were cut back, 5 bases at V and 5 bases at J, with 12 bases in the middle. The CDR3 runs to 13 residues. CDR3 residues: CASSIGVEETQYF. The CDR3 DNA is TGTGCCAGCAGCATCGGAGTGGAGGAGACCCAGTACTTC.

This clonotype was seen more than once but under ten times. V and J are TRBV7-9 and TRBJ2-1; 7 bases line up with TRBD1. With V trimmed by 1 base and J by 8 bases, 14 bases remained unmatched. CDR1 and CDR2 from the germline V gene are SEHNR and FQNEAQ (reference sequence). CDR3 length equals 17 residues. The CDR3 sequence: CASSLGGTGTESDEQFF. The CDR3 DNA follows: TGTGCCAGCAGCTTAGGGGGAACCGGGACAGAGAGCGATGAGCAGTTCTTC.

This clonotype was found a few times. V is TRBV2 and J is TRBJ2-7; TRBD2 matches at 7 bases. Per the germline V gene, CDR1 is SNHLY and CDR2 is FYNNEI. Trimming took 8 bases from V and 4 from J; bases not matched to a gene: 11. This CDR3 region has 14 residues. The CDR3 bases are TGTGCCAGCTTGAGGGGACTAACCTATTACGAGCAGTACTTC. The encoded protein is CASLRGLTYYEQYF.

The J gene is TRBJ1-2, the V gene TRBV7-2, with D perhaps matching TRBD1 (5 bases). There are 18 residues in the CDR3. V was shortened by 2 bases and J by 4 bases, with 23 bases between the two germline ends. Germline loops: CDR1 SGHTA, CDR2 FQGNSA. CDR3 sequence: CASSLLRDGPSVSYGYTF. Here the CDR3 DNA reads TGTGCCAGCAGCTTATTGAGGGACGGCCCGTCGGTGAGCTATGGCTACACCTTC.

V and J are TRBV7-2 and TRBJ1-5; 7 bases fit TRBD1. Germline-derived CDR1 and CDR2 are SGHTA and FQGNSA. V was pared by 2 bases and J by 4 bases, with 5 bases of the junction left unmatched. CDR3 length equals 15 residues. CDR3 loop: CASSLRGQRNQPQHF. CDR3 nucleotide sequence: TGTGCCAGCAGCTTAAGGGGACAGCGAAATCAGCCCCAGCATTTT.

This clonotype appeared a few times. The chain combines TRBV27 with TRBJ1-1; D unclear. Trimming stripped 4 bases from V and 3 bases from J, with 9 bases between. Germline V lookup: CDR1 MNHEY, CDR2 SMNVEV (reference sequence). This CDR3 region has 13 residues. CDR3 loop: CASSYGRDTEAFF. The CDR3 nucleotides read TGTGCCAGCAGTTATGGGAGGGACACTGAAGCTTTCTTT.

The V call is TRBV3-1, the J call TRBJ2-7; perhaps TRBD1 as D (6 bases). Trimming removed 4 bases from V and 2 bases from J, with 12 bases in between. Germline values: CDR1 LGHDT, CDR2 YNNKEL (reference sequence). The CDR3 is 14 amino acids. CDR3 sequence (DNA): TGTGCCAGCAGCCTACCAGGGGTGGCCTACGAGCAGTACTTC. Amino acids: CASSLPGVAYEQYF.

The table lists this clonotype with a few counts. V is TRBV12-3 or TRBV12-4 and J is TRBJ2-3, with D possibly called TRBD1 or TRBD2 (6 bases each). Trimming shortened V by 2 bases and J by 2 bases, and 26 bases separated the two germline ends. The CDR3 extends over 20 amino acids. CDR3 loop: CASSLIIRGARQTLTDTQYF. CDR3 in DNA: TGTGCCAGCAGTTTAATCATAAGGGGGGCCAGACAGACCCTCACAGATACGCAGTATTTT.

This clonotype was found a few times. The V gene is TRBV10-3, the J gene TRBJ2-3; a weak D match, TRBD1 (5 bases). The V gene's germline CDR1 is ENHRY and CDR2 SYGVKD. CDR3 length: 16 residues. Deletions cut 1 base from V and 0 bases from J, with 11 bases between. CDR3 DNA: TGTGCCATCAGTGAGTTACAGGTCCCAAGCACAGATACGCAGTATTTT. Protein product: CAISELQVPSTDTQYF.

The V call is TRBV18, the J call TRBJ2-5; D not resolved. V was shortened by 5 bases and J by 11 bases, with 15 bases between the two germline ends. This CDR3 spans 12 amino acids. Germline CDR1 KGHSH, CDR2 LQKENI. The CDR3 spells CASSSAGFQQYF. In nucleotides, the CDR3 is TGTGCCAGCTCATCGGCAGGCTTCCAGCAGTACTTC.

This clonotype occurred a few times. The genes are TRBV3-1 and TRBJ1-2; 9 bases line up with TRBD1. Germline V gives CDR1 LGHDT, CDR2 YNNKEL (reference sequence). The CDR3 has 16 amino acids. V was clipped by 5 bases and J by 3 bases; unmatched bases: 10. CDR3 bases: TGTGCCAGCAGCGGGCTCCCGGGACAGGGAGACTATGGCTACACCTTC. Amino acids: CASSGLPGQGDYGYTF.

The V gene is TRBV5-1, the J gene TRBJ2-7; D may be TRBD2 (5 bases). The CDR3 extends over 14 amino acids. V shed 2 bases and J shed 6 bases, with 15 bases lying between them. Looked up from germline, CDR1 is SGHRS and CDR2 is YFSETQ. The CDR3 DNA sequence: TGCGCCAGCAGCTTAGTTGTCGGGGTTGGCGAGCAGTACTTC. This sequence encodes CASSLVVGVGEQYF.

This clonotype came up once. One junction end disagrees with the germline gene, perhaps due to a read error. The chain joins TRBV2 to TRBJ2-1, with TRBD2 identical over 8 bases. This CDR3 spans 12 amino acids. Germline CDR1 SNHLY, CDR2 FYNNEI. The CDR3 coding sequence is TGTGCCATCAGTGGGACTAGGGACGAGCAGTTCTTC. It specifies CAISGTRDEQFF.